Below, 30 T cell receptor beta chains from the same sample are listed, as sequenced in a study of identical twins' blood T cells. TCRdb analysed the 5' RACE reads with MiXCR anew, one entry per CDR3 protein. The sample has fewer than 450,000 distinct CDR3 sequences, over 25% seen once. The material sequenced was PBMCs. The receptors come from a woman aged 18 to 55 in good health.

The V call is TRBV4-3, the J call TRBJ1-1, with TRBD1 matching 8 bases. Germline trimming cut 5 bases from V and 4 bases from J; bases unmatched to any gene: 6. The length of the CDR3 is 14 residues. The V gene's germline CDR1 is LGHNA and CDR2 YSLEER. The CDR3 sequence: CASSGGTGVTEAFF. Written as DNA, the CDR3 is TGCGCCAGCAGCGGAGGGACAGGAGTCACTGAAGCTTTCTTT.

V usage is TRBV20-1 and J usage is TRBJ2-5; D is unclear. The V and J ends lost 1 base and 4 bases respectively, with 4 bases between them. Germline values: CDR1 DFQATT, CDR2 SNEGSKA (reference sequence). This CDR3 is 11 amino acids long. CDR3 residues: CSARAAETQYF. The CDR3 DNA follows: TGCAGTGCTAGAGCCGCAGAGACCCAGTACTTC.

The chain joins TRBV7-2 to TRBJ1-2; D unresolved. Trimming left V 3 bases short and J 4 bases short, with 18 bases between. Per the germline V gene, CDR1 is SGHTA and CDR2 is FQGNSA. The CDR3 is 16 amino acids. The CDR3 DNA reads TGTGCCAGCAGCTTGTCCACTGTTTTCGACGGCTATGGCTACACCTTC. It specifies CASSLSTVFDGYGYTF. Full variable domain (remainder filled in from reference TRBV7-2 and TRBJ1-2): GAGVSQSPSNKVTEKGKDVELRCDPISGHTALYWYRQSLGQGLEFLIYFQGNSAPDKSGLPSDRFSAERTGGSVSTLTIQRTQQEDSAVYLCASSLSTVFDGYGYTFGSGTRLTVV.

The J gene is TRBJ2-3, the V gene TRBV5-8; D gene unclear. Trimming shortened V by 7 bases and J by 4 bases, and 16 bases separated the two germline ends. CDR1 is SGHTS, CDR2 YDEGEE, per germline. CDR3 length: 14 residues. CDR3 DNA sequence: TGTGCCAGCTCTAACCCACCGTTTGCAGATACGCAGTATTTT. Its protein product is CASSNPPFADTQYF.

The rearrangement uses TRBV7-9 and TRBJ1-2; TRBD1 might be the D (6 bases). The CDR3 spans 14 residues. Looked up from germline, CDR1 is SEHNR and CDR2 is FQNEAQ (reference sequence). The V end was cut by 5 bases, the J end by 1 base, with 11 bases between. CDR3 region: CASSPRQVNYGYTF. CDR3 bases: TGTGCCAGCAGCCCCAGACAGGTTAACTATGGCTACACCTTC.

This clonotype has more than one count but fewer than ten. The V call is TRBV4-2, the J call TRBJ2-1; 9 nucleotides align to TRBD1. The CDR3 is made up of 18 amino acids. Per the germline V gene, CDR1 is LGHNA and CDR2 is YNFKEQ. Trimming at V came to 0 bases and at J to 6 bases, leaving 12 bases not matched to a gene. This chain's CDR3 is CASSQDTVGTGRRNEQFF. CDR3 nucleotide sequence: TGTGCCAGCAGCCAAGATACTGTGGGGACAGGGCGACGCAATGAGCAGTTCTTC.

The V and J genes are TRBV6-2 or TRBV6-3 and TRBJ1-1; no reliable D call. The V gene lost 7 bases and the J gene lost 8 bases, with 11 bases spanning the gap. The CDR3 is made up of 11 amino acids. Germline V gene lookup returns CDR1 MNHEY and CDR2 SVGEGT. The CDR3 protein is CASNLGREAFF. CDR3 DNA sequence: TGTGCCAGCAATCTCGGGCGGGAAGCTTTCTTT.

The CDR3 DNA is TGCAGCGTTGAATCAGGGACAGGGGGCCGGGGGTCGAACACCATATATTTT. This gives the protein CSVESGTGGRGSNTIYF. V is TRBV29-1 and J is TRBJ1-3; TRBD1 matches 12 bases. Germline V gene data show CDR1 as SQVTM and CDR2 as ANQGSEA. The CDR3 length is 17 residues. The trim removed 2 bases at V and 7 bases at J, leaving 12 bases unmatched.

J is TRBJ1-5 and V is TRBV6-6, with 11 bases fitting TRBD1. V dropped 7 bases and J dropped 7; count of bases not matched to a gene: 9. Germline values: CDR1 MNHNY, CDR2 SVGAGI (reference sequence). The CDR3 sequence is 15 residues long. For the CDR3, the DNA is TGTGCCAGCACTATGGGACAGGGGGGTTACCAGCCCCAGCATTTT. This gives the protein CASTMGQGGYQPQHF.

CDR3 amino acids: CASGWRQTNYGYTF. CDR3 DNA: TGTGCCAGTGGATGGAGACAGACTAACTATGGCTACACCTTC. The V gene is TRBV12-3 or TRBV12-4, the J gene TRBJ1-2; TRBD1 is a possible D gene (5 bases). The ends were cut back, 9 bases at V and 0 bases at J, with 14 bases in the middle. The CDR3 sequence is 14 residues long.

This clonotype has a handful of counts. The chain recombines TRBV11-3 with TRBJ2-4, with 7 positions matching TRBD2. The V and J ends lost 4 bases and 4 bases, in that order; junction bases with no gene match: 7. The CDR3 spans 15 residues. The germline V gene has CDR1 SGHNT and CDR2 YENEEA. The CDR3 nucleotides are TGTGCCAGCAGCTCCGTTGGGACTACTAAAAACATTCAGTACTTC. The encoded protein is CASSSVGTTKNIQYF.

This clonotype was detected only a few times. A junction end diverges from the germline sequence, so it may reflect a read error. CDR3 DNA sequence: TGTGCCAGCAGTGCCGCCCTCCGGGACGCCCTAATCTTT. This codes for CASSAALRDALIF. The rearrangement uses TRBV6-5 and TRBJ1-1, with a possible D match to TRBD1 (5 bases). This CDR3 has 13 residues. The germline V gene has CDR1 MNHEY and CDR2 SVGAGI.

This clonotype was detected only a few times. The rearrangement joins TRBV6-2 or TRBV6-3 to TRBJ2-1; the D is unclear. Between the trimmed V and J ends, which lost 8 bases and 0 bases, there was a span of 8 bases. This CDR3 comprises 13 residues. The V gene's germline CDR1 is MNHEY and CDR2 SVGEGT. The CDR3 loop reads CASESSSYNEQFF. The CDR3 bases are TGTGCCAGCGAGAGTAGCTCCTACAATGAGCAGTTCTTC.

J is TRBJ2-1 and V is TRBV5-1, with no clear D. V was shortened by 0 bases and J by 1 base, with 5 bases between the two germline ends. The CDR3 is 14 amino acids. Per the germline V gene, CDR1 is SGHRS and CDR2 is YFSETQ. The CDR3 is CASSLGASYNEQFF. CDR3 DNA: TGCGCCAGCAGCTTGGGGGCTTCCTACAATGAGCAGTTCTTC.

This clonotype has more than one count but fewer than ten. At one end the junction does not follow the germline gene, possibly because of a read error. This rearrangement joins TRBV29-1 to TRBJ1-1; 7 bases are a match to TRBD1. The CDR3 has 13 amino acids. Per the germline V gene, CDR1 is SQVTM and CDR2 is ANQGSEA. The CDR3 sequence is CGVVGQPNTEAFF. CDR3 nucleotides: TGCGGCGTCGTGGGACAGCCGAACACTGAAGCTTTCTTT.

In this sample, this clonotype turned up a few times. The chain joins TRBV2 to TRBJ1-5; D is undetermined. The germline CDR1 and CDR2 sequences are SNHLY and FYNNEI. This CDR3 is 13 amino acids long. V was pared by 6 bases and J by 6 bases, with 12 bases between. The CDR3 reads CASSGEGPQPQHF. CDR3 in DNA: TGTGCCAGCAGCGGGGAAGGGCCTCAGCCCCAGCATTTT.

In this sample, this clonotype turned up a few times. This chain joins TRBV5-1 and TRBJ2-2; D perhaps matches TRBD1 (6 bases). From germline, CDR1 is SGHRS and CDR2 YFSETQ. V gave up 2 bases and J gave up 3 bases, with 14 bases separating them. The CDR3 runs 16 residues. The CDR3 here is CASSFFVGADTGELFF. CDR3 DNA sequence: TGCGCCAGCAGCTTCTTTGTGGGGGCGGACACCGGGGAGCTGTTTTTT.

Only a few counts were recorded for this clonotype. This chain uses TRBV11-2 with TRBJ1-6; the D is unclear. V was pared by 5 bases and J by 8 bases, with 7 bases between. The CDR3 consists of 12 residues. Germline lookup yields CDR1 SGHAT and CDR2 FQNNGV. Here the CDR3 DNA reads TGTGCCAGCAGCCACCAGTATTCACCCCTCCACTTT. It encodes CASSHQYSPLHF.

This clonotype occurred many times. The chain uses TRBV20-1 and TRBJ1-2; perhaps TRBD1 as D (5 bases). Trimming took 5 bases from V and 1 from J, leaving 11 bases between them. The CDR3 has 13 amino acids. Germline assignment: CDR1 DFQATT and CDR2 SNEGSKA (reference sequence). The DNA of the CDR3 is TGCAGTGCTGGCAGGGATTATAACTATGGCTACACCTTC. It yields the protein CSAGRDYNYGYTF.

The V call is TRBV9, the J call TRBJ1-1; 9 bases fit TRBD1. CDR1 is SGDLS and CDR2 is YYNGEE in the germline V gene. Germline trimming cut 3 bases from V and 1 base from J; bases unmatched to any gene: 7. The CDR3 is made up of 16 amino acids. CDR3 residues: CASSADRGRRNTEAFF. CDR3 nucleotides: TGTGCCAGCAGCGCCGACAGGGGGAGAAGGAACACTGAAGCTTTCTTT.

J is TRBJ2-2 and V is TRBV9; D call uncertain. The CDR3 length is 12 residues. Germline CDR1 SGDLS, CDR2 YYNGEE. Trimming cost V 1 base and J 7 bases, with 5 bases left between them. CDR3 coding DNA: TGTGCCAGCAGCGTACTTGGCGGGGAGCTGTTTTTT. Its translation is CASSVLGGELFF.

This clonotype was detected a few times. The J gene is TRBJ2-3, the V gene TRBV10-3; D could derive from TRBD1 or TRBD2 (6 bases each). The CDR3 loop spans 15 amino acids. V was pared by 3 bases and J by 0 bases, with 10 bases between. CDR1 is ENHRY and CDR2 is SYGVKD in the germline V gene. For the CDR3, the DNA is TGTGCCATCAGTGATCGGGGGCGGAGCACAGATACGCAGTATTTT. Protein sequence: CAISDRGRSTDTQYF.

This clonotype has at least ten counts. The chain recombines TRBV10-1 with TRBJ2-3; 8 nucleotides line up with TRBD1. Germline CDR1 WNHNN, CDR2 SYGVQD (reference sequence). There are 15 residues in the CDR3. V shed 8 bases, J shed 1 base, and the junction held 8 bases outside the gene matches. In DNA form, the CDR3 reads TGCGCCAGCTCCCGTGGCAGGGGGCGCACAGATACGCAGTATTTT. It encodes CASSRGRGRTDTQYF.

J is TRBJ2-7 and V is TRBV7-2; D is perhaps TRBD2 (5 bases). The V end was cut by 2 bases, the J end by 2 bases, with 10 bases between. The CDR3 sequence is 14 residues long. Looked up from germline, CDR1 is SGHTA and CDR2 is FQGNSA. As DNA, the CDR3 is TGTGCCAGCAGCTTACGCCTAGCCCCCTACGAGCAGTACTTC. As protein: CASSLRLAPYEQYF. Variable domain in full (rest from reference TRBV7-2 and TRBJ2-7): GAGVSQSPSNKVTEKGKDVELRCDPISGHTALYWYRQSLGQGLEFLIYFQGNSAPDKSGLPSDRFSAERTGGSVSTLTIQRTQQEDSAVYLCASSLRLAPYEQYFGPGTRLTVT.

The chain employs TRBV5-1 and TRBJ2-7; 8 nucleotides match TRBD1. With 0 bases clipped from V and 0 bases from J, the junction kept 5 bases outside the gene matches. The length of the CDR3 is 16 residues. CDR1 and CDR2 (germline): SGHRS, YFSETQ. Here the CDR3 DNA reads TGCGCCAGCAGCTTGGTCGGACAGGGCCCCTCCTACGAGCAGTACTTC. Its protein is CASSLVGQGPSYEQYF. Looking up the rest from reference TRBV5-1 and TRBJ2-7 gives the full variable domain: KAGVTQTPRYLIKTRGQQVTLSCSPISGHRSVSWYQQTPGQGLQFLFEYFSETQRNKGNFPGRFSGRQFSNSRSEMNVSTLELGDSALYLCASSLVGQGPSYEQYFGPGTRLTVT.

This clonotype has more than one count but fewer than ten. The V and J genes are TRBV4-3 and TRBJ1-6; D might be TRBD1 (5 bases). The CDR3 spans 16 residues. Trimming took off 7 bases at V and 0 bases at J, with 13 bases between the two ends. In germline, CDR1 is LGHNA, CDR2 YSLEER. This CDR3 is CASNLYGGSYNSPLHF. CDR3 bases: TGCGCCAGCAATTTATACGGGGGCTCCTATAATTCACCCCTCCACTTT.

The V and J genes are TRBV30 and TRBJ1-6; 7 nucleotides line up with TRBD1. Per the germline V gene, CDR1 is GTSNPN and CDR2 is SVGIG (reference sequence). The CDR3 runs to 13 residues. V gave up 5 bases and J gave up 7 bases; unmatched junction bases: 5. CDR3 sequence reads: CAWQTGSNSPLHF. The CDR3 DNA sequence: TGTGCCTGGCAGACAGGGTCCAATTCACCCCTCCACTTT.

The chain employs TRBV29-1 and TRBJ2-7; D is unresolved. This CDR3 region has 13 residues. Germline CDR1 reads SQVTM; CDR2 reads ANQGSEA. The V end was cut by 4 bases, the J end by 1 base, with 11 bases between. CDR3 nucleotides: TGCAGCGTTGGGAAAACAGCTTCCTACGAGCAGTACTTC. Translated, it gives CSVGKTASYEQYF.

The table lists this clonotype with a few counts. CDR3 loop: CASSQYTRNYGYTF. The CDR3 DNA is TGTGCCAGCAGCCAATATACAAGGAACTATGGCTACACCTTC. J is TRBJ1-2 and V is TRBV3-1; no firm D call. CDR3 length: 14 amino acids. The ends were cut back, 2 bases at V and 2 bases at J, with 9 bases in the middle. CDR1 LGHDT and CDR2 YNNKEL come from the germline V gene (reference sequence).

The J gene is TRBJ2-5, the V gene TRBV27, with 10 bases lining up with TRBD2. The junction had 9 bases not matched to a gene; V was cut back by 6 bases and J by 5 bases. This CDR3 contains 15 residues. Germline CDR1 is MNHEY and CDR2 is SMNVEV (reference sequence). CDR3 sequence (DNA): TGTGCCAGCAGATTACTAGCGGGGTCGAGCGAGACCCAGTACTTC. Translating gives CASRLLAGSSETQYF.